This paragraph covers one T cell receptor beta chain sequence. The antigen is undetermined. Lesional scalp punch biopsies and peripheral blood came from alopecia areata patients. Cell sorting on a FACSAria was used to separate CD4+ and CD8+ T cells from the PBMCs. Reverse transcription of extracted RNA yielded cDNA, which provided the sequencing template. Sequencing was performed with immunoSEQ multiplex PCR; in TCRdb, only in-frame clones are kept and a portion is missing. The sample lists approximately 120,000 clones; 40% to 55% were seen once. The data were taken from a study of CD8+ T cells in alopecia areata. Findings of the study overall: Normal scalp had lower clonality than lesional scalp, with alopecia totalis/universalis lesions showing this most strongly. When scalp samples are sequenced, resident alphabeta T cells of normal skin are also captured.

The sequencing input was NKG2D-low CD8+ T cells sorted from blood. This sequence was found in a human donor with alopecia areata.

Here the CDR3 DNA reads TGTGCCAGCAGTGAACTAGCAGGGGAATCCTACGAGCAGTACTTC. Its protein product is CASSELAGESYEQYF. The chain uses TRBV2 and TRBJ2-7; a weak D match, TRBD1 (6 bases). Trimming removed 2 bases at V and 1 base at J, with 12 bases between. Germline values: CDR1 SNHLY, CDR2 FYNNEI. The CDR3 has 15 amino acids.